This T cell receptor beta chain is drawn from a study of regulatory dendritic cells for organ transplantation. Study-wide context: Day 6 dendritic cell cultures were stimulated with LPS. The study's findings and limits: Naive T cells showed high diversity, memory cells less, memory CD8+ least.

Germline loops: CDR1 SNHLY, CDR2 FYNNEI. CDR3 length: 14 residues. Trimming removed 5 bases from V and 0 bases from J, with 10 bases in between. The assay was immunoSEQ multiplex PCR, and TCRdb's table has in-frame clones only and misses some. The repertoire has roughly 20,000 clones, approximately 85% of them found once; the top ten carry around 0.68%. A word on this clone: Its specificity is unknown.

Allogeneic regulatory or mature dendritic cells were co-cultured for less than six days with CFSE-labeled sorted T cells at 1:10. The TCR sequence derives from a human donor in good health. The specimen sequenced was naive CD4+ T cells from blood cultured with regulatory dendritic cells. Subset indicated: CD45RA+ naive T cells. J is TRBJ1-1 and V is TRBV2; D may be TRBD1 (5 bases). In DNA, the CDR3 is TGTGCCAGCAGTAACAGGTACATGAACACTGAAGCTTTCTTT. Its translation is CASSNRYMNTEAFF.